The 8 T cell receptor beta chains below were found in one sample sequenced in a study of T cell repertoires in cytomegalovirus infection. TCRdb re-called the reads with MiXCR, one entry per CDR3 protein. This sample yields approximately 700,000 distinct CDR3 sequences, of which roughly a third are seen a single time; 2.8% belongs to the top ten. The sequenced sample consisted of PBMCs. All receptors come from a human donor in good health (CMV status not recorded). Some clones in this sample may be carry-over from other donors' samples.

There are many counts of this clonotype. This chain links TRBV7-2 with TRBJ2-3; D is tentatively TRBD1 or TRBD2 (6 bases each). Trimming took 3 bases from V and 1 from J, leaving 11 bases between them. This CDR3 is 15 amino acids long. Germline CDR1 is SGHTA and CDR2 is FQGNSA. The DNA of the CDR3 is TGTGCCAGCAGCTTTAGGGGGGCGGGCACAGATACGCAGTATTTT. It encodes CASSFRGAGTDTQYF.

The V call is TRBV24-1, the J call TRBJ2-1; D not resolved. Trimming took off 5 bases at V and 8 bases at J, with 9 bases between the two ends. CDR1 and CDR2 from the germline V gene are KGHDR and SFDVKD. The CDR3 extends over 12 amino acids. This CDR3 reads CATSGVRDEQFF. For the CDR3, the DNA is TGTGCCACCAGTGGTGTCCGGGATGAGCAGTTCTTC.

This clonotype was recorded many times. The V gene is TRBV7-8, the J gene TRBJ1-5; D not resolved. Germline V lookup: CDR1 SGHVS, CDR2 FQNEAQ. Trimming shortened V by 5 bases and J by 2 bases, and 7 bases separated the two germline ends. The CDR3 sequence is 13 residues long. CDR3 sequence reads: CASSGRGNQPQHF. The CDR3, as DNA: TGTGCCAGCAGCGGGCGGGGCAATCAGCCCCAGCATTTT.

V is TRBV6-6 and J is TRBJ1-5; TRBD1 aligns across 12 bases. This CDR3 has 15 residues. The germline gives CDR1 MNHNY, CDR2 SVGAGI (reference sequence). V gave up 5 bases and J gave up 5 bases; unmatched junction bases: 4. The CDR3 reads CASSRDRGQDQPQHF. DNA of the CDR3: TGTGCCAGCAGTCGGGACAGGGGGCAAGATCAGCCCCAGCATTTT.

The V gene is TRBV12-3 or TRBV12-4, the J gene TRBJ2-3; maybe TRBD1 (7 bases). V was clipped by 9 bases and J by 0 bases, with 10 bases between them. CDR3 size: 13 residues. The CDR3 DNA follows: TGTGCCAGGGGGGGACAGAGCACAGATACGCAGTATTTT. It is translated as CARGGQSTDTQYF.

J is TRBJ2-6 and V is TRBV6-8; 8 bases agree with TRBD1. Germline V gene data show CDR1 as MNHGY and CDR2 as SAAAGT. The CDR3 runs to 18 residues. V gave up 2 bases and J gave up 1 base; unmatched junction bases: 7. CDR3 nucleotides: TGTGCCAGCAGTTACGCAGGGGGCTCACTGTCTGGGGCCAACGTCCTGACTTTC. It specifies CASSYAGGSLSGANVLTF.

The chain employs TRBV28 and TRBJ1-2, with D maybe TRBD1 (5 bases). The CDR3 consists of 15 residues. Germline CDR1 and CDR2: MDHEN and SYDVKM. V lost 6 bases and J 8 bases, leaving 22 bases between the germline ends. The CDR3 DNA sequence: TGTGCCAGCAGCCCATATAACCAGGGCCCAGGGGGCTACACCTTC. It encodes CASSPYNQGPGGYTF.

This clonotype was seen repeatedly, ten times or more. The rearrangement uses TRBV7-2 and TRBJ1-1, with D maybe TRBD1 (5 bases). Deletions cut 9 bases from V and 11 bases from J, with 22 bases between. The CDR3 totals 13 residues. The germline V gene encodes CDR1 SGHTA and CDR2 FQGNSA. The CDR3 sequence: CASNTPGAGRAFF. The DNA for the CDR3 is TGTGCCAGTAATACTCCCGGGGCAGGGAGGGCTTTCTTT.